These 28 T cell receptor beta chains were all obtained from the same sample, sequenced in a study of OX40 agonist ivuxolimab in advanced cancers. Library preparation was by the immunoSEQ multiplex PCR assay. The source is immuneACCESS, and TCRdb retained only in-frame sequences with V and J called. Part of the clones is not carried over; for the studies checked, unresolved V genes explain less than half of this, and the remainder is unexplained. The sample data list 20,000 to 30,000 clones, and about nine tenths of these were observed just once. Around 31% of the sample is held by the ten biggest clonotypes. Specimen: CD4+ or CD8+ T cells sorted from blood, collected in a trial of the OX40 agonist ivuxolimab. These receptors were collected from an adult with an advanced solid tumor such as melanoma, head and neck, liver or kidney cancer.

The J gene is TRBJ1-1, the V gene TRBV27; no clear D gene. The CDR3 extends over 15 amino acids. CDR1 and CDR2 (germline): MNHEY, SMNVEV (reference sequence). Between the trimmed V and J ends, which lost 8 bases and 5 bases, there was a span of 21 bases. The CDR3 sequence is CASSLWSRPGTEAFF. The DNA for the CDR3 is TGTGCCAGCTCCCTGTGGTCACGGCCGGGTACTGAAGCTTTCTTT.

The chain combines TRBV5-1 with TRBJ1-2, with D perhaps TRBD1 (5 bases). The V gene's germline CDR1 is SGHRS and CDR2 YFSETQ. The CDR3 has 14 amino acids. Trimming pared 1 base from V and 3 bases from J, leaving 10 bases between. CDR3 amino acids: CASSLQGGDYGYTF. The CDR3 DNA reads as TGCGCCAGCAGCTTGCAGGGAGGGGACTATGGCTACACCTTC.

The V call is TRBV9, the J call TRBJ1-6; D call uncertain. Per germline, CDR1 SGDLS and CDR2 YYNGEE. The CDR3 consists of 14 residues. Trimming removed 0 bases from V and 7 bases from J, with 8 bases in between. Here the CDR3 DNA reads TGTGCCAGCAGCGTAGAGGCCCGGAATTCACCCCTCCACTTT. Translation: CASSVEARNSPLHF.

This clone was seen a handful of times. The chain employs TRBV10-2 and TRBJ1-1, with a possible D match to TRBD1 (6 bases). Trimming took off 3 bases at V and 1 base at J, with 6 bases between the two ends. This CDR3 spans 13 amino acids. Germline loops: CDR1 WSHSY, CDR2 SAAADI. This CDR3 reads CASSEGGNTEAFF. CDR3 DNA: TGCGCCAGCAGTGAAGGGGGGAACACTGAAGCTTTCTTT.

V is TRBV7-2 and J is TRBJ2-1; D remains ambiguous. V lost 2 bases and J lost 4, with 9 bases in between. Per the germline V gene, CDR1 is SGHTA and CDR2 is FQGNSA. This CDR3 is 14 amino acids long. The CDR3 DNA follows: TGTGCCAGCAGCTTACTCCACGCGTACAATGAGCAGTTCTTC. Encoded protein: CASSLLHAYNEQFF.

V usage is TRBV11-3 and J usage is TRBJ2-1, with D maybe TRBD2 (5 bases). Germline CDR1 reads SGHNT; CDR2 reads YENEEA. The CDR3 spans 16 residues. Trimming left V 4 bases short and J 0 bases short, with 13 bases between. CDR3 nucleotide sequence: TGTGCCAGCAGCTCGCACTCTGGGAGCTCCTACAATGAGCAGTTCTTC. It yields the protein CASSSHSGSSYNEQFF.

In its sample, this clone was seen a few times. The V call is TRBV19, the J call TRBJ2-3; 8 bases align to TRBD2. The CDR3 totals 17 residues. Germline CDR1 is LNHDA and CDR2 is SQIVND (reference sequence). J lost 4 bases, V lost 5 bases, and 14 bases had no gene match. In DNA form, the CDR3 reads TGTGCCAGTAGTCTCCTATGGAGCGGGAGCCTTCCAGATACGCAGTATTTT. This gives the protein CASSLLWSGSLPDTQYF.

V and J are TRBV6-5 and TRBJ1-2; D gene uncertain. Trimming pared 2 bases from V and 2 bases from J, leaving 6 bases between. The CDR3 covers 13 residues. CDR1 is MNHEY, CDR2 SVGAGI, per germline. DNA of the CDR3: TGTGCCAGCAGTTACGCACAGAACTATGGCTACACCTTC. Translation: CASSYAQNYGYTF.

CDR3 region: CASSGGLGTYTGELFF. The CDR3 nucleotides are TGTGCCAGCAGTGGGGGTTTGGGGACCTACACCGGGGAGCTGTTTTTT. The V call is TRBV6-1, the J call TRBJ2-2; possibly TRBD1 or TRBD2 for D (5 bases each). V lost 4 bases and J lost 3, with 15 bases in between. There are 16 residues in the CDR3. CDR1 and CDR2 (germline): MNHNS, SASEGT.

The chain's CDR3 is CASSSRTGDYEQYF. The CDR3 region has the DNA TGTGCCAGCAGCTCCCGGACAGGGGATTACGAGCAGTACTTC. This chain uses TRBV5-4 with TRBJ2-7; 9 bases agree with TRBD1. Germline V gene lookup returns CDR1 SGHNT and CDR2 YYREEE (reference sequence). V lost 3 bases, J lost 4 bases, and 5 bases stayed unmatched. This CDR3 is 14 amino acids long.

The chain recombines TRBV6-9 with TRBJ1-2; 7 bases match TRBD1. Germline V gene sequence: CDR1 MNHGY, CDR2 SVAAGI. The CDR3 spans 11 residues. The ends lost 5 bases at V and 10 bases at J; junction bases unmatched: 4. CDR3 protein: CASSRQGLYTF. The CDR3 DNA is TGTGCCAGCAGTCGACAGGGACTCTACACCTTC.

The chain recombines TRBV7-2 with TRBJ2-1; 8 bases map to TRBD2. The CDR3 extends over 14 amino acids. The V gene's germline CDR1 is SGHTA and CDR2 FQGNSA. V shed 8 bases and J 5 bases; nucleotides not matched to a gene: 8. The CDR3 loop reads CASAPGGANNEQFF. The CDR3 DNA is TGTGCCAGCGCTCCCGGGGGGGCGAACAATGAGCAGTTCTTC.

The chain is built from TRBV7-9 and TRBJ2-7; 13 bases fit TRBD2. CDR1 SEHNR and CDR2 FQNEAQ come from the germline V gene (reference sequence). This CDR3 is 17 amino acids long. Unmatched junction bases numbered 6, after V lost 0 bases and J lost 4 bases. CDR3 region: CASSLAVLGLAGYEQYF. In DNA, the CDR3 is TGTGCCAGCAGCTTAGCAGTCTTGGGACTAGCGGGGTACGAGCAGTACTTC.

V usage is TRBV5-5 and J usage is TRBJ2-1, with TRBD2 as a possible D gene (6 bases). Germline loops: CDR1 SGHKS, CDR2 YYEKEE (reference sequence). This CDR3 comprises 16 residues. Trimming removed 4 bases at V and 0 bases at J, with 14 bases between. CDR3 loop: CASSLIYGSSYNEQFF. The CDR3 DNA sequence: TGTGCCAGCAGCCTTATCTACGGGAGCTCCTACAATGAGCAGTTCTTC.

CDR3 loop: CASSYSFGFEEQYF. CDR3 coding DNA: TGTGCCAGCAGTTACTCTTTTGGGTTCGAAGAGCAGTACTTC. V is TRBV6-6 and J is TRBJ2-7; D call uncertain. Per germline, CDR1 MNHNY and CDR2 SVGAGI (reference sequence). Trimming took 0 bases from V and 7 from J, leaving 13 bases between them. There are 14 residues in the CDR3.

V gene TRBV6-1 combines with J gene TRBJ2-1, with 9 positions matching TRBD2. The CDR3 is made up of 17 amino acids. In germline, CDR1 is MNHNS, CDR2 SASEGT. V shed 2 bases, J shed 3 bases, and the junction held 8 bases outside the gene matches. CDR3 nucleotides: TGTGCCAGCAGTGAATATTTCACTAGCGGGCTCTACAATGAGCAGTTCTTC. Protein sequence: CASSEYFTSGLYNEQFF.

DNA for the CDR3: TGTGCCAGCAGCTTGGATGGTGCGAGCTCCTACGAGCAGTACTTC. Its protein is CASSLDGASSYEQYF. The genes are TRBV5-4 and TRBJ2-7; D is unclear. CDR1 SGHNT and CDR2 YYREEE come from the germline V gene (reference sequence). Between the trimmed V and J ends, which lost 0 bases and 0 bases, there was a span of 10 bases. This CDR3 has 15 amino acids.

This clone showed up just a few times. The chain employs TRBV5-1 and TRBJ2-1; 7 bases line up with TRBD2. J was trimmed by 9 bases and V by 2 bases; bases with no gene match: 8. The CDR3 contains 14 residues. The germline CDR1 and CDR2 sequences are SGHRS and YFSETQ. The CDR3: CASSFPGGYAEQFF. DNA of the CDR3: TGCGCCAGCAGCTTTCCCGGGGGGTATGCTGAGCAGTTCTTC.

This chain links TRBV5-1 with TRBJ1-2; 9 bases agree with TRBD1. Trimming cost V 4 bases and J 7 bases; bases outside gene matches: 8. Germline V gene sequence: CDR1 SGHRS, CDR2 YFSETQ. This CDR3 contains 14 residues. The CDR3 coding sequence is TGCGCCAGCAGCCAGGGGACAGGGATCTTTGGCTACACCTTC. As protein: CASSQGTGIFGYTF. The full variable domain, its missing parts supplied by reference TRBV5-1 and TRBJ1-2, is KAGVTQTPRYLIKTRGQQVTLSCSPISGHRSVSWYQQTPGQGLQFLFEYFSETQRNKGNFPGRFSGRQFSNSRSEMNVSTLELGDSALYLCASSQGTGIFGYTFGSGTRLTVV.

Comments on this clone: One end of the junction varies from germline; a read error may be responsible. The rearrangement links TRBV19 to TRBJ1-5; perhaps TRBD1 as D (5 bases). Germline CDR1 and CDR2: LNHDA and SQIVND (reference sequence). This CDR3 is built from 16 residues. CDR3 coding DNA: TGTGCCAGTAGGATAGAAAGGGGACGGCTCAATCAGCCCCAGCATTTT. Its translation is CASRIERGRLNQPQHF.

The chain uses TRBV4-1 and TRBJ2-5, with D possibly called TRBD1 or TRBD2 (5 bases each). This CDR3 region has 14 residues. From germline, CDR1 is MGHRA and CDR2 YSYEKL. V gave up 4 bases and J gave up 5 bases, with 14 bases separating them. The CDR3 coding sequence is TGCGCCAGCAGCCCGAACCCGGGACGGGAGACCCAGTACTTC. It yields the protein CASSPNPGRETQYF.

This chain uses TRBV6-5 with TRBJ2-1; D remains ambiguous. V lost 3 bases and J 5 bases, leaving 11 bases between the germline ends. Germline CDR1 reads MNHEY; CDR2 reads SVGAGI. The CDR3 has 14 residues. Written as DNA, the CDR3 is TGTGCCAGCAGTTATCGGGCAGGCAACAATGAGCAGTTCTTC. It yields the protein CASSYRAGNNEQFF.

The chain uses TRBV19 and TRBJ1-1, with D unclear. V was trimmed by 3 bases and J by 5 bases, leaving 10 bases between them. CDR3 length equals 13 residues. Germline values: CDR1 LNHDA, CDR2 SQIVND (reference sequence). CDR3 in DNA: TGTGCCAGTAGTATTGTAGGGAAGACTGAAGCTTTCTTT. Translation: CASSIVGKTEAFF.

J is TRBJ1-1 and V is TRBV28; TRBD1 matches 7 bases. After removal of 7 bases from V and 8 bases from J, the junction contained 7 bases not matched to a gene. In germline, CDR1 is MDHEN, CDR2 SYDVKM. The length of the CDR3 is 12 residues. As DNA, the CDR3 is TGTGCCAGCACAGAGACAGGGTCGGAAGCTTTCTTT. This gives the protein CASTETGSEAFF.

V gene TRBV19 combines with J gene TRBJ1-5; 8 positions agree with TRBD1. CDR3 size: 16 residues. V shed 6 bases, J shed 3 bases, and the junction held 10 bases outside the gene matches. CDR1 LNHDA and CDR2 SQIVND come from the germline V gene (reference sequence). The CDR3 nucleotides are TGTGCCAGTAGAAGGGGACAGGCGCAAATCAATCAGCCCCAGCATTTT. It is translated as CASRRGQAQINQPQHF.

The chain joins TRBV10-1 to TRBJ2-2, with unresolved D. V lost 6 bases and J 4 bases, leaving 15 bases between the germline ends. In germline, CDR1 is WNHNN, CDR2 SYGVQD (reference sequence). The CDR3 has 15 residues. The CDR3 protein is CASSSGPPRTGELFF. CDR3 DNA sequence: TGCGCCAGCAGCTCCGGACCCCCACGCACCGGGGAGCTGTTTTTT.

This chain's CDR3 is CASSLREGEAFF. CDR3 DNA sequence: TGTGCCAGCAGCTTACGGGAGGGAGAAGCTTTCTTT. The rearrangement links TRBV7-9 to TRBJ1-1; the D is unclear. The V gene's germline CDR1 is SEHNR and CDR2 FQNEAQ (reference sequence). CDR3 length: 12 residues. Trimming cost V 2 bases and J 8 bases, with 9 bases left between them.

The chain has TRBV7-2 and TRBJ2-5; TRBD2 matches at 15 bases. V lost 8 bases and J lost 4; bases outside the gene matches: 2. The germline gives CDR1 SGHTA, CDR2 FQGNSA. The CDR3 has 14 residues. CDR3 nucleotide sequence: TGTGCCAGCCGGACTAGCGGGGGGGCAGAGACCCAGTACTTC. Amino acids: CASRTSGGAETQYF.